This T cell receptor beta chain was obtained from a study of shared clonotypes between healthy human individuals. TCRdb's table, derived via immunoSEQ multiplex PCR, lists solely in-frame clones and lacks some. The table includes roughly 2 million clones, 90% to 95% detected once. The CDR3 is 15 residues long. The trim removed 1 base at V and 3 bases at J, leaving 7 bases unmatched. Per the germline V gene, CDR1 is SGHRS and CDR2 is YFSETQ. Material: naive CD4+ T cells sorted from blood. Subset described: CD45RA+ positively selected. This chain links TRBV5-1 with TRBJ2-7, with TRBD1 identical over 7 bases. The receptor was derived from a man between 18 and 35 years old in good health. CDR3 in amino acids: CASSLPGTANYEQYF. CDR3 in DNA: TGCGCCAGCAGCTTGCCCGGGACAGCCAACTACGAGCAGTACTTC.